The 32 T cell receptor beta chains presented below share a single source sample, sequenced in a study of blood T cell repertoires in COVID-19. The method was immunoSEQ multiplex PCR; TCRdb's version includes in-frame clones alone and lacks a portion of them. The table records roughly 150,000 clones, about 80% of them present only once. Input material: peripheral blood. Source of these receptors: a man in his 70s with active or convalescent COVID-19.

This clone was seen only a few times. This rearrangement joins TRBV7-9 to TRBJ1-3; D gene ambiguous. Germline loops: CDR1 SEHNR, CDR2 FQNEAQ (reference sequence). The CDR3 is made up of 15 amino acids. V lost 2 bases to trimming and J lost 0 bases, with 8 bases between them. CDR3 coding DNA: TGTGCCAGCAGCTTACGCGGGGACTCTGGAAACACCATATATTTT. Its protein is CASSLRGDSGNTIYF.

This chain uses TRBV7-9 with TRBJ2-7, with TRBD1 matching over 9 bases. The CDR3 has 17 residues. J was trimmed by 2 bases and V by 5 bases; bases with no gene match: 13. The germline V gene has CDR1 SEHNR and CDR2 FQNEAQ (reference sequence). The CDR3: CASSGPGTGRFPYEQYF. The DNA for the CDR3 is TGTGCCAGCAGCGGGCCGGGGACAGGGAGGTTTCCCTACGAGCAGTACTTC.

The chain recombines TRBV7-9 with TRBJ2-5; unclear D gene. Trimming took 0 bases from V and 3 from J, leaving 11 bases between them. The CDR3 length is 15 residues. In germline, CDR1 is SEHNR, CDR2 FQNEAQ (reference sequence). The CDR3 bases are TGTGCCAGCAGCTTAGCGTATGTGCGGAAAGAGACCCAGTACTTC. Amino acids: CASSLAYVRKETQYF. The full variable domain, with the rest looked up from reference TRBV7-9 and TRBJ2-5, is DTGVSQNPRHKITKRGQNVTFRCDPISEHNRLYWYRQTLGQGPEFLTYFQNEAQLEKSRLLSDRFSAERPKGSFSTLEIQRTEQGDSAMYLCASSLAYVRKETQYFGPGTRLLVL.

This clone was counted a single time. The rearrangement uses TRBV19 and TRBJ2-7; possible D gene TRBD2, 5 bases. Germline CDR1 and CDR2: LNHDA and SQIVND (reference sequence). The CDR3 loop spans 14 amino acids. V gave up 1 base and J gave up 3 bases, with 10 bases separating them. The CDR3 DNA follows: TGTGCCAGTAGTATAGGGTCCGGGGACTACGAGCAGTACTTC. Protein: CASSIGSGDYEQYF. Based on the CDR3 plus reference TRBV19 and TRBJ2-7, the full variable domain is DGGITQSPKYLFRKEGQNVTLSCEQNLNHDAMYWYRQDPGQGLRLIYYSQIVNDFQKGDIAEGYSVSREKKESFPLTVTSAQKNPTAFYLCASSIGSGDYEQYFGPGTRLTVT.

The chain has TRBV7-3 and TRBJ2-5, with 11 bases that match TRBD1. Germline values: CDR1 SGHTA, CDR2 FQGTGA. This CDR3 comprises 14 residues. With V trimmed by 2 bases and J by 4 bases, 0 bases remained unmatched. CDR3 amino acids: CASSLGTGGETQYF. The CDR3 nucleotides are TGTGCCAGCAGCTTAGGGACAGGGGGAGAGACCCAGTACTTC.

The chain recombines TRBV28 with TRBJ2-7; the match to TRBD1 covers 10 bases. Trimming at V came to 6 bases and at J to 0 bases, leaving 8 bases not matched to a gene. The CDR3 is made up of 16 amino acids. Looked up from germline, CDR1 is MDHEN and CDR2 is SYDVKM. DNA for the CDR3: TGTGCCAGCAGCCGGGACAGGGGACAAATCTCCTACGAGCAGTACTTC. As protein: CASSRDRGQISYEQYF.

CDR3 sequence reads: CAWSPISGSGWYGYTF. The CDR3 bases are TGTGCCTGGAGTCCAATTAGCGGTTCGGGGTGGTATGGCTACACCTTC. The V gene is TRBV30, the J gene TRBJ1-2; D remains unclear. Germline CDR1 reads GTSNPN; CDR2 reads SVGIG (reference sequence). Trimming pared 2 bases from V and 5 bases from J, leaving 21 bases between. The CDR3 is 16 amino acids.

The J gene is TRBJ2-7, the V gene TRBV30, with D maybe TRBD2 (6 bases). This CDR3 spans 13 amino acids. Germline assignment: CDR1 GTSNPN and CDR2 SVGIG (reference sequence). The V and J ends lost 1 base and 2 bases respectively, with 9 bases between them. This chain's CDR3 is CAWSGGAPYEQYF. The CDR3 bases are TGTGCCTGGAGTGGCGGGGCCCCCTACGAGCAGTACTTC.

The chain joins TRBV6-5 to TRBJ1-5; TRBD1 is a possible D gene (5 bases). CDR3 length equals 15 residues. V was cut by 8 bases and J by 0 bases, with 14 bases left in between. The V gene's germline CDR1 is MNHEY and CDR2 SVGAGI. The CDR3 nucleotides read TGTGCCAGCCGAGTGGAACAGGTTAGCAATCAGCCCCAGCATTTT. It translates to CASRVEQVSNQPQHF.

This clone has a handful of counts. The rearrangement uses TRBV28 and TRBJ2-1; 10 nucleotides line up with TRBD1. V gave up 5 bases and J gave up 4 bases; unmatched junction bases: 8. CDR3 length: 16 amino acids. Per germline, CDR1 MDHEN and CDR2 SYDVKM. CDR3 residues: CASSRGMGQGYNEQFF. The CDR3 region has the DNA TGTGCCAGCAGTCGGGGGATGGGACAGGGGTACAATGAGCAGTTCTTC.

The CDR3 DNA reads TGTGCCAGCAGTTTATTTGTGACAGTCGCAGATACGCAGTATTTT. Translating it yields CASSLFVTVADTQYF. This chain uses TRBV28 with TRBJ2-3; tentative D call: TRBD1 (5 bases). Germline V gives CDR1 MDHEN, CDR2 SYDVKM. The CDR3 has 15 residues. V shed 1 base and J shed 4 bases, with 12 bases lying between them.

V usage is TRBV6-5 and J usage is TRBJ1-1; D unclear. CDR1 and CDR2 from the germline V gene are MNHEY and SVGAGI. This CDR3 has 13 amino acids. The V end was cut by 0 bases, the J end by 1 base, with 3 bases between. The CDR3 here is CASSYSQNTEAFF. CDR3 nucleotides: TGTGCCAGCAGTTACTCACAGAACACTGAAGCTTTCTTT.

The V call is TRBV30, the J call TRBJ2-1; 8 bases match TRBD2. Germline values: CDR1 GTSNPN, CDR2 SVGIG (reference sequence). The CDR3 sequence is 16 residues long. V shed 5 bases and J 4 bases; nucleotides not matched to a gene: 13. For the CDR3, the DNA is TGTGCCTGGCAAGCCCACTTAGCGGGGTCATACAATGAGCAGTTCTTC. Protein product: CAWQAHLAGSYNEQFF. The whole variable domain, remainder taken from reference TRBV30 and TRBJ2-1, is SQTIHQWPATLVQPVGSPLSLECTVEGTSNPNLYWYRQAAGRGLQLLFYSVGIGQISSEVPQNLSASRPQDRQFILSSKKLLLSDSGFYLCAWQAHLAGSYNEQFFGPGTRLTVL.

The chain carries TRBV18 and TRBJ2-5; TRBD2 aligns across 13 bases. With V trimmed by 4 bases and J by 5 bases, 10 bases remained unmatched. The germline gives CDR1 KGHSH, CDR2 LQKENI. The CDR3 runs 17 residues. DNA for the CDR3: TGTGCCAGCTCACGCGGGACTAGCGGGGACGGAGGGGAGACCCAGTACTTC. Amino acid sequence: CASSRGTSGDGGETQYF.

In its sample, this clone was seen a few times. The chain is built from TRBV5-1 and TRBJ1-1, with a weak D call TRBD1 (5 bases). The CDR3 runs to 15 residues. CDR1 is SGHRS, CDR2 YFSETQ, per germline. The germline V and J ends were trimmed by 0 bases and 6 bases, with 15 bases remaining between them. CDR3: CASSLVGASIAEAFF. The CDR3 DNA is TGCGCCAGCAGCTTGGTTGGGGCCAGCATAGCTGAAGCTTTCTTT.

The chain uses TRBV11-2 and TRBJ1-1, with D uncertain. The CDR3 sequence is 17 residues long. Germline V gene sequence: CDR1 SGHAT, CDR2 FQNNGV. The V end was cut by 0 bases, the J end by 2 bases, with 16 bases between. CDR3 sequence (DNA): TGTGCCAGCAGCTTAGACCCAATGGGCCCGACCAACACTGAAGCTTTCTTT. It translates to CASSLDPMGPTNTEAFF.

This clone was found once. This rearrangement joins TRBV29-1 to TRBJ2-1; 10 bases line up with TRBD2. The CDR3 loop spans 14 amino acids. The germline V gene has CDR1 SQVTM and CDR2 ANQGSEA. The V and J ends lost 2 bases and 9 bases, in that order; junction bases with no gene match: 7. CDR3 protein: CSVERLAGVGEQFF. The CDR3 DNA is TGCAGCGTTGAACGGCTAGCGGGAGTGGGTGAGCAGTTCTTC.

This clone was seen once. The chain joins TRBV29-1 to TRBJ2-6; tentative D call: TRBD2 (6 bases). V lost 7 bases to trimming and J lost 1 base, with 11 bases between them. The CDR3 extends over 14 amino acids. Germline CDR1 and CDR2: SQVTM and ANQGSEA. CDR3 amino acids: CSALTSSGANVLTF. In nucleotides, the CDR3 is TGCAGCGCCCTGACTAGTTCTGGGGCCAACGTCCTGACTTTC.

The chain recombines TRBV18 with TRBJ2-7; 10 bases are shared with TRBD1. V was pared by 6 bases and J by 2 bases, with 4 bases of the junction left unmatched. The CDR3 is 14 amino acids. The V gene's germline CDR1 is KGHSH and CDR2 LQKENI. The chain's CDR3 is CASSFGTGAYEQYF. The CDR3 DNA follows: TGTGCCAGCTCCTTCGGGACAGGGGCCTACGAGCAGTACTTC.

The chain employs TRBV19 and TRBJ1-1; TRBD1 might be the D (6 bases). CDR3 size: 17 residues. CDR1 and CDR2 (germline): LNHDA, SQIVND (reference sequence). Trimming took off 8 bases at V and 1 base at J, with 23 bases between the two ends. CDR3 coding DNA: TGTGCCAGTCGAGGGGGGAGGGGCCACGGCGGGAACACTGAAGCTTTCTTT. Protein sequence: CASRGGRGHGGNTEAFF. Full variable domain (rest looked up from reference TRBV19 and TRBJ1-1): DGGITQSPKYLFRKEGQNVTLSCEQNLNHDAMYWYRQDPGQGLRLIYYSQIVNDFQKGDIAEGYSVSREKKESFPLTVTSAQKNPTAFYLCASRGGRGHGGNTEAFFGQGTRLTVV.

This CDR3 reads CARTGTEQETQYF. DNA of the CDR3: TGTGCCAGGACCGGGACAGAGCAAGAGACCCAGTACTTC. The chain is built from TRBV6-4 and TRBJ2-5; 7 bases fit TRBD1. J was trimmed by 2 bases and V by 9 bases; bases with no gene match: 6. CDR3 length: 13 residues. Germline lookup yields CDR1 MRHNA and CDR2 SNTAGT.

V gene TRBV10-3 combines with J gene TRBJ1-5, with 11 bases matching TRBD1. The CDR3 is made up of 13 amino acids. Germline V lookup: CDR1 ENHRY, CDR2 SYGVKD. Trimming took 6 bases from V and 5 from J; bases not matched to a gene: 0. This CDR3 is CAIRGQGDQPQHF. CDR3 coding DNA: TGTGCCATCAGGGGACAGGGGGATCAGCCCCAGCATTTT.

This chain uses TRBV5-1 with TRBJ1-4; possible D gene TRBD1, 5 bases. Between the trimmed V and J ends, which lost 4 bases and 10 bases, there was a span of 14 bases. Germline-derived CDR1 and CDR2 are SGHRS and YFSETQ. The CDR3 extends over 13 amino acids. The CDR3 sequence: CASSPPTEGKLFF. For the CDR3, the DNA is TGCGCCAGCAGCCCACCGACAGAAGGAAAACTGTTTTTT.

The chain joins TRBV15 to TRBJ1-2, with D possibly being TRBD1 (5 bases). V lost 1 base to trimming and J lost 6 bases, with 15 bases between them. This CDR3 region has 15 residues. CDR1 LNHNV and CDR2 YYDKDF come from the germline V gene (reference sequence). CDR3 sequence reads: CATSRGSAGPDGYTF. CDR3 DNA sequence: TGTGCCACCAGCAGAGGGTCGGCAGGGCCTGATGGCTACACCTTC.

V and J are TRBV10-2 and TRBJ1-5, with D perhaps TRBD1 (5 bases). Germline V lookup: CDR1 WSHSY, CDR2 SAAADI. V lost 7 bases to trimming and J lost 5 bases, with 12 bases between them. This CDR3 has 13 residues. CDR3 in amino acids: CASNSGNDQPQHF. The CDR3 bases are TGCGCCAGCAACTCAGGGAATGATCAGCCCCAGCATTTT.

This clone was observed a handful of times. The chain combines TRBV18 with TRBJ1-1; D not resolved. Germline CDR1 and CDR2: KGHSH and LQKENI. V was trimmed by 2 bases and J by 5 bases, leaving 15 bases between them. CDR3 size: 15 residues. The CDR3 reads CASSPWSLRATEAFF. The CDR3 coding sequence is TGTGCCAGCTCACCATGGAGTTTGCGGGCGACTGAAGCTTTCTTT.

This sequence joins TRBV18 and TRBJ1-1; D not certain. The CDR3 length is 14 residues. Germline-derived CDR1 and CDR2 are KGHSH and LQKENI. Trimming shortened V by 5 bases and J by 1 base, and 11 bases separated the two germline ends. DNA of the CDR3: TGTGCCAGCTCAAAGGAGGGCGCGAACACTGAAGCTTTCTTT. This translates into CASSKEGANTEAFF.

J is TRBJ2-3 and V is TRBV18; TRBD1 aligns across 8 bases. The length of the CDR3 is 15 residues. Germline loops: CDR1 KGHSH, CDR2 LQKENI. The J segment lost 6 bases and the V segment lost 3 bases, leaving 8 bases of the junction unmatched. The CDR3 is CASSPGTGKRDTQYF. The CDR3, as DNA: TGTGCCAGCTCACCCGGGACAGGCAAAAGGGATACGCAGTATTTT.

The chain has TRBV7-8 and TRBJ1-1; 10 bases line up with TRBD1. V shed 5 bases and J 4 bases; nucleotides not matched to a gene: 13. Per the germline V gene, CDR1 is SGHVS and CDR2 is FQNEAQ. This CDR3 comprises 17 residues. The CDR3 coding sequence is TGTGCCAGCAGCCCGGGGGGGGGACAGGGGTGGAGCACTGAAGCTTTCTTT. This sequence encodes CASSPGGGQGWSTEAFF.

The chain joins TRBV7-9 to TRBJ2-2, with D tentatively TRBD1 (6 bases). CDR1 SEHNR and CDR2 FQNEAQ come from the germline V gene (reference sequence). V lost 5 bases, J lost 0 bases, and 13 bases lay in between. CDR3 length: 16 residues. The CDR3 sequence: CASSPNRVTNTGELFF. Here the CDR3 DNA reads TGTGCCAGCAGCCCTAACAGGGTAACGAACACCGGGGAGCTGTTTTTT.

This clone was seen only a few times. The rearrangement uses TRBV7-2 and TRBJ2-4, with D possibly TRBD2 on 6 matching bases. This CDR3 contains 16 residues. The V gene's germline CDR1 is SGHTA and CDR2 FQGNSA. Trimming shortened V by 5 bases and J by 0 bases, and 14 bases separated the two germline ends. As DNA, the CDR3 is TGTGCCAGCAGCCCCTCTGGAGCGGGAGCCAAAAACATTCAGTACTTC. Its protein is CASSPSGAGAKNIQYF.

This chain links TRBV27 with TRBJ2-6, with D unclear. The V gene lost 5 bases and the J gene lost 4 bases, with 18 bases spanning the gap. The CDR3 loop spans 17 amino acids. The germline gives CDR1 MNHEY, CDR2 SMNVEV (reference sequence). This chain's CDR3 is CASSAALLRVGANVLTF. In DNA form, the CDR3 reads TGTGCCAGCAGTGCCGCCTTGTTAAGAGTAGGGGCCAACGTCCTGACTTTC.